This T cell receptor (beta chain) was observed in a study of regulatory T cells in long-lasting Graves disease. Whole-study context: The antithyroid drugs taken by newly diagnosed Graves' patients had been used for under 3 months. Study results and limitations: Persistent Graves' cases showed lower TCR diversity than newly diagnosed cases. Exclusively peripheral blood, rather than thyroid tissue, was studied.

Germline V gives CDR1 SNHLY, CDR2 FYNNEI. The J segment lost 10 bases and the V segment lost 7 bases, leaving 18 bases of the junction unmatched. This CDR3 comprises 16 residues. Regarding time point: newly diagnosed GD, antithyroid drugs for less than 3 months. Following extraction of RNA from PBMCs, that RNA was used to make the TCR library. A few counts support this clonotype. What it binds is not known. The authors built TCR beta libraries using iRepertoire HTBI primers and Arm-PCR of CDR3 regions. A single record per CDR3 protein comes from TCRdb applying MiXCR to the multiplex PCR reads. The data show approximately 400,000 distinct CDR3 sequences, over 9.5% seen once. These data were also filed under a second study, of T cells in Graves' hyperthyroidism and ophthalmopathy. That report adds: Researchers barred patients who had uncontrolled infection, other autoimmune disease, pregnancy or lactation.

Sequences were derived from peripheral blood mononuclear cells (PBMCs), sampled at new diagnosis, from a patient treated with antithyroid drugs. The gene calls are TRBV2 and TRBJ1-2; 10 bases line up with TRBD1. The sequence was obtained from a woman between 18 and 29 years old with Graves disease. The CDR3 here is CASKPETPGQGTLYTF. The CDR3 nucleotides are TGTGCCAGCAAACCCGAGACGCCGGGACAGGGGACTCTCTACACCTTC.